This TCR beta chain was documented in a study of T-cell reconstitution after alpha-beta-depleted transplantation in children (dated by TCRdb to 2016 to 2017). About the full investigation: The study quantitatively tracked T-cell immune reconstitution after TCRalphabeta/CD19-depleted allogeneic hematopoietic cell transplantation in children using TCR repertoire profiling. Summary of the overall study and its limitations: Over subsequent months, a decline in hyperexpanded clone frequencies was noted, and after one year, T-cell counts and TCRbeta diversity were mostly ascribed to newly produced T cells. In some patients, high TCRbeta diversity at day 60 was attributed to recipient T cells and intrathymic progenitors that had survived conditioning. Apparently early alphabetaT-cell count recovery about two months after transplant reportedly relied on only several hundred rapidly expanded clones derived from non-depleted graft cells.

This clonotype showed up just a few times. Its binding antigen is unknown. It has no much larger one-base neighbor in the sample; base qualities were not kept. The intended sense of this specimen's treatment or condition label: allogeneic hematopoietic cell transplantation with graft depleted of TCRalphabeta T cells and CD19 B cells. Transplant recipients were children who received TCRalphabeta/CD19-depleted allogeneic hematopoietic cell grafts. Preparation of the library involved PCR. These reads were obtained on an Illumina HiSeq 2500. Molecular barcoding was employed in the preparation of TCR libraries, with unique molecular identifiers being used to normalize TCRbeta repertoire quantification. The public reads were reanalyzed by TCRdb: fastp trimming at Q25, MiXCR alignment, in-frame beta chains only. Every entry covers one CDR3 protein and lists the most common genes and DNA from its rows. Counted in this sample were around 100,000 distinct CDR3 sequences; about 6.8% of them appeared once. The ten largest clones take up 16% of the sample.

V is reduced by 5 bases and J by 9 bases, leaving a spacing of 8 bases between them. The CDR3 measures 11 amino acids from cysteine to phenylalanine. Left in the record is the CDR3 DNA by itself, 33 bases read in frame from the first base. From a lookup of the germline V gene (reference sequence), CDR1 and CDR2 are PRHDT and FYEKMQ. The material sequenced was PBMCs, taken before TCRalphabeta/CD19-depleted stem cell transplant. Rearrangement joined TRBV13 to TRBJ2-1; a weak D assignment points to TRBD1 (5 bases agree). This receptor was obtained from a boy aged 2 to 9 with acute lymphoblastic leukemia, due to receive a stem cell transplant. CDR3 loop: CASSVTAEQFF. The nucleotide sequence is given as TGTGCCAGCAGCGTGACAGCTGAGCAGTTCTTC.